The T cell receptor beta chain described here comes from a study of OX40 agonist ivuxolimab in advanced cancers. General observations from the study: Also present in some nonresponders was a low level of normalized T-cell clonal expansion. Partial responders at 0.1-3.0 mg/kg showed near-lowest clonal expansion. Relative to CD4+, CD8+ T cells held more expanded clones on average.

This clone has only a few counts. Antigen: not known. Profiling relied on immunoSEQ multiplex PCR, and the TCRdb table lists in-frame clones only, not all of them. The sample has tens of thousands of clones; 84% are singletons. The CDR3 totals 13 residues. Trimming took off 4 bases at V and 1 base at J, with 10 bases between the two ends. Germline V gene lookup returns CDR1 SQVTM and CDR2 ANQGSEA. At baseline, cycle 4 day 1, and cycle 7 day 1, blood was sampled. The sequencing used CD4+ or CD8+ T cells sorted from blood, collected in a trial of the OX40 agonist ivuxolimab. The chain uses TRBV29-1 and TRBJ1-1; D not resolved. This receptor was taken from an adult with an advanced solid tumor such as melanoma, head and neck, liver or kidney cancer. CDR3: CSVGRVSNTEAFF. The DNA of the CDR3 is TGCAGCGTTGGGAGGGTTTCGAACACTGAAGCTTTCTTT.